This entry describes one TCR beta chain. These data are taken from a study of blood T cells in healthy people across ages. V lost 2 bases and J lost 6, with 12 bases in between. Germline V gene data show CDR1 as SEHNR and CDR2 as FQNEAQ (reference sequence). This CDR3 is built from 14 residues. Then a second PCR, running about 7 to 11 cycles, was carried out with a sample-barcoded 5' primer and a J-beta primer mix. One entry per CDR3 protein results from TCRdb running MiXCR on the 5' RACE reads. The sample lists hundreds of thousands of distinct CDR3 sequences; about 53% were seen once. Sequences were obtained from blood. The genes are TRBV7-9 and TRBJ2-3, with D possibly being TRBD2 (6 bases). The receptor comes from a man in his 60s in good health. This CDR3 is CASSLRLALDTQYF. CDR3 DNA sequence: TGTGCCAGCAGCTTACGCCTAGCGTTGGATACGCAGTATTTT. Variable domain in full (rest from reference TRBV7-9 and TRBJ2-3): DTGVSQNPRHKITKRGQNVTFRCDPISEHNRLYWYRQTLGQGPEFLTYFQNEAQLEKSRLLSDRFSAERPKGSFSTLEIQRTEQGDSAMYLCASSLRLALDTQYFGPGTRLTVL.